These T cell receptor beta chains were read from a single sample in a study of T cell repertoires in cytomegalovirus infection. MiXCR, run by TCRdb on the reads, gives a single entry per CDR3 protein. The sample lists 200,000 to 300,000 distinct CDR3 sequences; around 12% were seen once. Source material: PBMCs. These receptor sequences come from a human donor in good health (CMV status not recorded). Some clones in this sample may be carry-over from other donors' samples. Both conserved end residues are part of each CDR3. The D gene is left open where the match is weak. Only some rows state a clone size, as once, few, many or a class for expanded clones.

abundance,d_gene,v_gene,j_gene,CDR3nt,CDR3aa
many,TRBD1,TRBV7-2,TRBJ1-1,TGTGCCAGCAGTCGGGACAGGGGGATAACTGAAGCTTTCTTT,CASSRDRGITEAFF
many,.,TRBV23-1,TRBJ2-7,TGCGCCAGCAGTCACCCAGGGACGGGCGCGTACGAGCAGTACTTC,CASSHPGTGAYEQYF
few,TRBD1,TRBV5-1,TRBJ1-1,TGCGCCAGCAGGCTTTTCCCGGGACAGGGGAACACTGAAGCTTTCTTT,CASRLFPGQGNTEAFF
many,.,TRBV7-9,TRBJ2-7,TGTGCCAGCAGCTTCACAGGGGAGGAGTACGAGCAGTACTTC,CASSFTGEEYEQYF
many,.,TRBV7-2,TRBJ1-1,TGTGCCAGCAGCTTACGTGGGGACCGTCATGAAGCTTTCTTT,CASSLRGDRHEAFF
.,.,TRBV27,TRBJ2-7,TGTGCCAGCCGTTTAGGGGGTCCTTCGTTCTACGAGCAGTACTTC,CASRLGGPSFYEQYF
few,.,TRBV9,TRBJ2-1,TGTGCCAGCAGCGTAGGCGGGGCCGACAATGAGCAGTTCTTC,CASSVGGADNEQFF
many,.,TRBV7-9,TRBJ1-5,TGTGCCAGCAGCTTAGGTCTAAGCGGTAGCAATCAGCCCCAGCATTTT,CASSLGLSGSNQPQHF
few,TRBD1,TRBV20-1,TRBJ1-6,TGCAGTGCTAGAGTACAGGGGGCGACGGGTTCACCCCTCCACTTT,CSARVQGATGSPLHF
few,TRBD1,TRBV25-1,TRBJ1-5,TGTGCCAGCAGTGCCTCAGGGGGCCATCAGCCCCAGCATTTT,CASSASGGHQPQHF
many,TRBD1,TRBV24-1,TRBJ2-7,TGTGCCACCAGTGATGGGACAGAGTACGAGCAGTACTTC,CATSDGTEYEQYF
few,TRBD1,TRBV13,TRBJ1-6,TGTGCCAGCAGCTTTACAGGGGGCTCCTATAATTCACCCCTCCACTTT,CASSFTGGSYNSPLHF
many,.,TRBV7-6,TRBJ1-2,TGTGCCAGCAGCTCGCGACACTCCGCTGGCTACACCTTC,CASSSRHSAGYTF
few,.,TRBV29-1,TRBJ1-3,TGCAGCGTTGAAGTGGGAACAACCATATATTTT,CSVEVGTTIYF
many,TRBD2,TRBV12-3/TRBV12-4,TRBJ2-2,TGTGCCAGCGGCCGTAGCGGGGGGTTCGGGGAGCTGTTTTTT,CASGRSGGFGELFF
many,TRBD1,TRBV7-6,TRBJ1-1,TGTGCCAGCAGCCCCGGACAGGGGAAAACTGAAGCTTTCTTT,CASSPGQGKTEAFF
.,.,TRBV20-1,TRBJ1-2,TGCAGCGCCGGCGCGGGCTATGGCTACACCTTC,CSAGAGYGYTF
.,TRBD1,TRBV28,TRBJ1-2,TGTGCCAGCCGGGGGACAGGGAACTATGGCTACACCTTC,CASRGTGNYGYTF
many,TRBD2,TRBV7-2,TRBJ2-2,TGTGCCAGCAGTTCTAGCGGGAGTGCCGGGGAGCTGTTTTTT,CASSSSGSAGELFF
many,TRBD1,TRBV27,TRBJ1-1,TGTGCCAGCAGTTTTTCGACAGGGGGGTACACTGAAGCTTTCTTT,CASSFSTGGYTEAFF
few,.,TRBV6-5,TRBJ2-7,TGTGCCAGCAGCTCCCCCCGGGGGAGATCTAACGAGCAGTACTTC,CASSSPRGRSNEQYF
many,.,TRBV28,TRBJ1-3,TGTGCCAGCAGTTCCTTGGATCGGCTGGGAGGAAACACCATATATTTT,CASSSLDRLGGNTIYF
many,TRBD1,TRBV12-5,TRBJ1-4,TGTGCTAGTGGTTTGGCCCTGGGACAGGGGGCAGGAGTGGGGGAAAAACTGTTTTTT,CASGLALGQGAGVGEKLFF
many,.,TRBV12-3/TRBV12-4,TRBJ2-2,TGTGCCAGCAGTCCCAGGAACACCGGGGAGCTGTTTTTT,CASSPRNTGELFF
.,TRBD1,TRBV10-2,TRBJ2-1,TGCGCCAGCAGTATACGGACAGGGGGCGCCTACAATGAGCAGTTCTTC,CASSIRTGGAYNEQFF
many,.,TRBV28,TRBJ2-4,TGTGCCAGCAGTTTATCCCGATTAGCCAAAAACATTCAGTACTTC,CASSLSRLAKNIQYF
.,TRBD2,TRBV14,TRBJ2-7,TGTGCCAGCAGCCCGGGGGGAGGGCTTCGCTACGAGCAGTACTTC,CASSPGGGLRYEQYF
many,.,TRBV6-6,TRBJ2-2,TGTGCCAGCAGCTCTTATGGCGCCGGGGAGCTGTTTTTT,CASSSYGAGELFF
many,.,TRBV7-2,TRBJ1-1,TGTGCCAGCGACTTCGGAAGAGTTTTGAACACTGAAGCTTTCTTT,CASDFGRVLNTEAFF
many,.,TRBV7-2,TRBJ1-1,TGTGCCAGCAGCTATCAGGCGGAGAACACTGAAGCTTTCTTT,CASSYQAENTEAFF
.,TRBD2,TRBV11-2,TRBJ2-1,TGTGCCAGCAGCTTAGTGGGGGGGGTAAGCGGGAGGGGGTCTAGGAATGAGCAGTTCTTC,CASSLVGGVSGRGSRNEQFF
many,TRBD1,TRBV7-2,TRBJ2-7,TGTGCCAGCAGCTTTTCAGGGGGTAGTTCCTACGAGCAGTACTTC,CASSFSGGSSYEQYF
.,TRBD2,TRBV11-3,TRBJ2-3,TGTGCCAGCAGTGTTAAACTAGCGGGAGGGACAGATACGCAGTATTTT,CASSVKLAGGTDTQYF
.,TRBD1,TRBV12-5,TRBJ2-1,TGTGCTAGTGGTTTATCGGGACAGTCTTACAATGAGCAGTTCTTC,CASGLSGQSYNEQFF
few,.,TRBV11-2,TRBJ2-1,TGTGCCAGCAGCTTATCGGGACCCCCAGTCACCAATGAGCAGTTCTTC,CASSLSGPPVTNEQFF
few,.,TRBV20-1,TRBJ1-1,TGCAGTGCTAGGGGCCAAAGGACTGAAGCTTTCTTT,CSARGQRTEAFF
few,.,TRBV10-3,TRBJ1-5,TGTGCCATCAGTGAGGGGGTTAGCAATCAGCCCCAGCATTTT,CAISEGVSNQPQHF
many,TRBD1,TRBV7-2,TRBJ1-4,TGTGCCAGCAGCTCAGGGGGTAGAACTAATGAAAAACTGTTTTTT,CASSSGGRTNEKLFF
.,TRBD1,TRBV19,TRBJ2-1,TGTGCCAGTGGGGACAGGCTAATCAATGAGCAGTTCTTC,CASGDRLINEQFF